This TCR beta chain is drawn from a study of beta chain features in type 1 diabetes. Study observations and caveats: The naive, central memory and Treg TCRB repertoires looked more alike in patients than they did in healthy donors. TCRB CDR3s were moderately but significantly shorter in Type 1 diabetes patients in all four CD4+ subsets.

Expressed TCRB transcripts got sequenced, as all isolated RNA was reverse transcribed. The table came from immunoSEQ multiplex PCR; TCRdb's copy has only in-frame clones and leaves some out. The sample comprises 160,000 or so clones, 9% of which are singletons, and about 0.75% rests with the top ten. For this clone: The target antigen is unknown.

The TCR comes from a woman aged 25-40 years with type 1 diabetes. The sequenced sample consisted of central memory CD4+ T cells from blood.

The CDR3 here is CAWSVGGVTDTQYF. For the CDR3, the DNA is TGTGCCTGGAGTGTAGGGGGGGTCACAGATACGCAGTATTTT. The chain has TRBV30 and TRBJ2-3; maybe TRBD2 (7 bases). Per the germline V gene, CDR1 is GTSNPN and CDR2 is SVGIG (reference sequence). The V and J ends lost 0 bases and 2 bases respectively, with 9 bases between them. The CDR3 length is 14 residues.